A selection of T cell receptor beta chains follows, all from one sample in a study of blood T cell repertoires in COVID-19. Produced via immunoSEQ multiplex PCR; TCRdb's table is partial and in-frame only. The sample includes around 140,000 clones, over 75% of them seen just once. The sequenced sample was peripheral blood. All receptors come from an older man with acute or convalescent COVID-19. Both conserved end residues are part of each CDR3. The D gene is left open where the match is weak. For some rows the clone size is stated as once, few or many, or as a class when expanded; others skip it.

v_gene: TRBV27
d_gene: .
abundance: .
j_gene: TRBJ1-6
CDR3nt: TGTGCCAGCAGTTTATCCGCCAGGCCTCAGGCACCCCTCCACTTT
CDR3aa: CASSLSARPQAPLHF

v_gene: TRBV5-8
d_gene: TRBD1
abundance: .
j_gene: TRBJ2-5
CDR3nt: TGTGCCAGCAGCTCCGGACAGGGGATCGTTGAGACCCAGTACTTC
CDR3aa: CASSSGQGIVETQYF

v_gene: TRBV6-5
d_gene: TRBD1
abundance: .
j_gene: TRBJ1-2
CDR3nt: TGTGCCAGCAGCGCCCGGACAGGGGGGGAATATGGCTACACCTTC
CDR3aa: CASSARTGGEYGYTF

v_gene: TRBV12-3/TRBV12-4
d_gene: .
abundance: .
j_gene: TRBJ1-4
CDR3nt: TGTGCCAGCAGGCAGGGGCTCAATGAAAAACTGTTTTTT
CDR3aa: CASRQGLNEKLFF

v_gene: TRBV14
d_gene: .
abundance: .
j_gene: TRBJ2-5
CDR3nt: TGTGCCAGCAGCCAAGTTGCGGGGCTGGAGACCCAGTACTTC
CDR3aa: CASSQVAGLETQYF

v_gene: TRBV28
d_gene: .
abundance: .
j_gene: TRBJ1-2
CDR3nt: TGTGCCAGCAGCCCCTCCACGGGTTATGGCTACACCTTC
CDR3aa: CASSPSTGYGYTF

v_gene: TRBV28
d_gene: .
abundance: .
j_gene: TRBJ1-2
CDR3nt: TGTGCCAGCACCCAAAGAGGATATCGTAGTAACTATGGCTACACCTTC
CDR3aa: CASTQRGYRSNYGYTF

v_gene: TRBV7-8
d_gene: .
abundance: .
j_gene: TRBJ2-1
CDR3nt: TGTGCCAGCAGCTTATTCAGGACAGTAAATGAGCAGTTCTTC
CDR3aa: CASSLFRTVNEQFF

v_gene: TRBV3-1/TRBV3-2
d_gene: .
abundance: .
j_gene: TRBJ2-7
CDR3nt: TGTGCCAGCAGCTTGGAGTTCGGGTACGAGCAGTACTTC
CDR3aa: CASSLEFGYEQYF

v_gene: TRBV5-1
d_gene: TRBD1
abundance: .
j_gene: TRBJ1-4
CDR3nt: TGCGCCAGCAGCTCTGGACAGGGTGGTGAAAAACTGTTTTTT
CDR3aa: CASSSGQGGEKLFF

v_gene: TRBV7-2
d_gene: TRBD1
abundance: .
j_gene: TRBJ1-4
CDR3nt: TGTGCCAGCAGCCAACTGACAGGGGGCGTTGAAAAACTGTTTTTT
CDR3aa: CASSQLTGGVEKLFF

v_gene: TRBV5-4
d_gene: .
abundance: .
j_gene: TRBJ2-6
CDR3nt: TGTGCCAGCAGGTTCCAGGGCGCTGGGGCCAACGTCCTGACTTTC
CDR3aa: CASRFQGAGANVLTF

v_gene: TRBV6-6
d_gene: .
abundance: .
j_gene: TRBJ1-4
CDR3nt: TGTGCCAGCAGAGGAGGTGAAAAACTGTTTTTT
CDR3aa: CASRGGEKLFF

v_gene: TRBV10-3
d_gene: .
abundance: .
j_gene: TRBJ2-7
CDR3nt: TGTGCCATCAGTGATCCGACTGGCTCCTACGAGCAGTACTTC
CDR3aa: CAISDPTGSYEQYF

v_gene: TRBV18
d_gene: TRBD1
abundance: .
j_gene: TRBJ2-2
CDR3nt: TGTGCCAGCTCACCATACAGGGGCGACACCGGGGAGCTGTTTTTT
CDR3aa: CASSPYRGDTGELFF

v_gene: TRBV10-2
d_gene: .
abundance: .
j_gene: TRBJ1-2
CDR3nt: TGCGCCAGCACTCTCTCCCCGGGATCCACCTATGGCTACACCTTC
CDR3aa: CASTLSPGSTYGYTF

v_gene: TRBV7-9
d_gene: .
abundance: .
j_gene: TRBJ1-1
CDR3nt: TGTGCCAGCAGCCCAAGGGGGGGCTGGGACACTGAAGCTTTCTTT
CDR3aa: CASSPRGGWDTEAFF

v_gene: TRBV27
d_gene: .
abundance: .
j_gene: TRBJ1-2
CDR3nt: TGTGCCAGCAGTTCTATTTTTTGCTACACCTTC
CDR3aa: CASSSIFCYTF

v_gene: TRBV29-1
d_gene: .
abundance: few
j_gene: TRBJ2-7
CDR3nt: TGCAGCGTCGCGGAGGGTTCCGGCTACGAGCAGTACTTC
CDR3aa: CSVAEGSGYEQYF

v_gene: TRBV11-2
d_gene: .
abundance: .
j_gene: TRBJ1-2
CDR3nt: TGTGCCAGCAGCTTAGATAATAGCGGCTACACCTTC
CDR3aa: CASSLDNSGYTF

v_gene: TRBV6-6
d_gene: TRBD1
abundance: .
j_gene: TRBJ2-3
CDR3nt: TGTGCCAGCAGTTACCGTGGGGACAGGGGTTTAGATACGCAGTATTTT
CDR3aa: CASSYRGDRGLDTQYF

v_gene: TRBV6-1
d_gene: TRBD2
abundance: once
j_gene: TRBJ2-1
CDR3nt: TGTGCCAGCAGTGGAGTAGCGGGAGTAGGCTACAATGAGCAGTTCTTC
CDR3aa: CASSGVAGVGYNEQFF

v_gene: TRBV27
d_gene: .
abundance: .
j_gene: TRBJ1-1
CDR3nt: TGTGCCAGCAGTTCCCGGGACTCCCCGAACACTGAAGCTTTCTTT
CDR3aa: CASSSRDSPNTEAFF

v_gene: TRBV7-8
d_gene: .
abundance: .
j_gene: TRBJ1-2
CDR3nt: TGTGCCAGCAGCTTAGGGTGGGAGAATGGCTACACCTTC
CDR3aa: CASSLGWENGYTF

v_gene: TRBV5-6
d_gene: .
abundance: .
j_gene: TRBJ1-3
CDR3nt: TGTGCCAGCAGCTTCCAGGGGTCCGGAAACACCATATATTTT
CDR3aa: CASSFQGSGNTIYF

v_gene: TRBV21-1
d_gene: .
abundance: few
j_gene: TRBJ1-1
CDR3nt: TGTGCCAGCTGCGGGGGTCAAACCCTTGTCACTGAAGCTTTCTTT
CDR3aa: CASCGGQTLVTEAFF

v_gene: TRBV2
d_gene: .
abundance: .
j_gene: TRBJ2-7
CDR3nt: TGTGCCAGCAGCGCTCCCCGAGACAAGCAGTACTTC
CDR3aa: CASSAPRDKQYF

v_gene: TRBV11-2
d_gene: TRBD2
abundance: .
j_gene: TRBJ2-3
CDR3nt: TGTGCCAGCACCCACAGCGGGGGGACGAGCACAGATACGCAGTATTTT
CDR3aa: CASTHSGGTSTDTQYF